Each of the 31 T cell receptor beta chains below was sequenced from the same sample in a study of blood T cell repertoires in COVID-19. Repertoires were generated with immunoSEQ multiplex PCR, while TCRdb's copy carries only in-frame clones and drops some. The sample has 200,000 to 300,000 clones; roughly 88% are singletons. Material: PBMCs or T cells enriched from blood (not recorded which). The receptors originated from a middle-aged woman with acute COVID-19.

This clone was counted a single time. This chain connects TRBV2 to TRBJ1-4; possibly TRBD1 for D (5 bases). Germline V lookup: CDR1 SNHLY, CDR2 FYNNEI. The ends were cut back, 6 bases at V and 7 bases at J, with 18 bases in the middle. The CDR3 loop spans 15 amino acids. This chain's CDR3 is CASSESSPRGEKLFF. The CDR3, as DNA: TGTGCCAGCAGCGAAAGCAGTCCTAGGGGTGAAAAACTGTTTTTT.

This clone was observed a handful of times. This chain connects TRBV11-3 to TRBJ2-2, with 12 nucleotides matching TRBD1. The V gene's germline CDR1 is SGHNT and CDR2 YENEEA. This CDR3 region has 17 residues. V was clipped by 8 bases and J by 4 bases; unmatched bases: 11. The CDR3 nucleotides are TGTGCCAGCGCGGACCGGGACAGGGGGCTGAGCACCGGGGAGCTGTTTTTT. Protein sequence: CASADRDRGLSTGELFF. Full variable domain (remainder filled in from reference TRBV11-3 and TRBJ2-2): EAGVVQSPRYKIIEKKQPVAFWCNPISGHNTLYWYLQNLGQGPELLIRYENEEAVDDSQLPKDRFSAERLKGVDSTLKIQPAELGDSAVYLCASADRDRGLSTGELFFGEGSRLTVL.

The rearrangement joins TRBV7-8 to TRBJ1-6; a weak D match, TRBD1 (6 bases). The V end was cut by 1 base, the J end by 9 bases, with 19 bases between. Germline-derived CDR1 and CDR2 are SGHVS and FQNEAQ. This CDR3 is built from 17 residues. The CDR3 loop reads CASSLVVTGPLGSPLHF. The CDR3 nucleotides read TGTGCCAGCAGCTTAGTGGTCACAGGGCCCTTGGGTTCACCCCTCCACTTT.

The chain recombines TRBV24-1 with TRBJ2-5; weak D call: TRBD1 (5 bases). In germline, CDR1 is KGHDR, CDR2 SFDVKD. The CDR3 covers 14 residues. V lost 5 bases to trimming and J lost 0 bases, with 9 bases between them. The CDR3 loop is CATSVAGYQETQYF. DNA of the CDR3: TGTGCCACCAGTGTCGCAGGGTACCAAGAGACCCAGTACTTC.

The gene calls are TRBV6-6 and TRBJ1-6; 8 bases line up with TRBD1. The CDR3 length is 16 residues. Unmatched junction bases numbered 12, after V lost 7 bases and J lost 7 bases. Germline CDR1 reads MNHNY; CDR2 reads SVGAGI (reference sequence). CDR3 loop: CASIQAQGARNSPLHF. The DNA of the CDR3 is TGTGCCAGCATCCAAGCCCAGGGGGCGAGGAATTCACCCCTCCACTTT.

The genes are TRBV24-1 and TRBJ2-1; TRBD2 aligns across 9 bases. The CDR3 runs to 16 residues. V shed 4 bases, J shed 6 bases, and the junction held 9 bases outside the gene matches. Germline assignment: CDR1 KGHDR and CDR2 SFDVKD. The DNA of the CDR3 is TGTGCCACCAGTGACACGCGGGAGGGCCGGATCAATGAGCAGTTCTTC. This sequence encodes CATSDTREGRINEQFF.

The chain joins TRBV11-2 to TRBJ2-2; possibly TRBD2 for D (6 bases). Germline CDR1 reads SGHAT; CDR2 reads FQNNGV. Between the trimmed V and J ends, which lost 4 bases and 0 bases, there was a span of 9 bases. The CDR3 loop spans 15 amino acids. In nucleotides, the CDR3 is TGTGCCAGCAGCTCCCGGGGGTCGAACACCGGGGAGCTGTTTTTT. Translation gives CASSSRGSNTGELFF.

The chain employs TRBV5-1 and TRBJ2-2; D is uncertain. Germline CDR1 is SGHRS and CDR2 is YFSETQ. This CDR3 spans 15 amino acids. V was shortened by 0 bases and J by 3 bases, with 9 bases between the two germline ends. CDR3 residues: CASSLESRDTGELFF. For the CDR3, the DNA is TGCGCCAGCAGCTTGGAGTCGCGAGACACCGGGGAGCTGTTTTTT.

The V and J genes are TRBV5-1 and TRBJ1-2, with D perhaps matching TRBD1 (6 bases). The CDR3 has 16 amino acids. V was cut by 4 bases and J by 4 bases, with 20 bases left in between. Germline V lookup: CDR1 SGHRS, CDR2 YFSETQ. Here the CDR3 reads CASSPTGSSIPYGYTF. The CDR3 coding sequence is TGCGCCAGCAGCCCTACAGGGTCCTCTATCCCCTATGGCTACACCTTC.

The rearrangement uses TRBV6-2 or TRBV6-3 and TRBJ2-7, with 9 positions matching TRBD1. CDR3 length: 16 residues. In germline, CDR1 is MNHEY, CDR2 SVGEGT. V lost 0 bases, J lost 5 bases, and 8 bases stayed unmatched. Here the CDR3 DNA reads TGTGCCAGCAGTTACTCTGCGGGGACAGGGAACCACGAGCAGTACTTC. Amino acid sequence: CASSYSAGTGNHEQYF.

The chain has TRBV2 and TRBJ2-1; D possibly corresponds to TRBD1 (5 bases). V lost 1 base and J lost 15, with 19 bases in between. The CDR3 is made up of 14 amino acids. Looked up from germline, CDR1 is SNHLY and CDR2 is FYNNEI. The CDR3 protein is CASSEGQGMGELFF. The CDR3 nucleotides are TGTGCCAGCAGTGAAGGGCAGGGAATGGGCGAATTGTTCTTC.

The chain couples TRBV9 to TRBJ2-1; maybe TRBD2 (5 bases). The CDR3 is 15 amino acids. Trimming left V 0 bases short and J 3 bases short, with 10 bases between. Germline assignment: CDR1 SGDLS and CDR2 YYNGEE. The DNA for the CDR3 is TGTGCCAGCAGCGTAGGCCCAGCGGTCTACAATGAGCAGTTCTTC. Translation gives CASSVGPAVYNEQFF.

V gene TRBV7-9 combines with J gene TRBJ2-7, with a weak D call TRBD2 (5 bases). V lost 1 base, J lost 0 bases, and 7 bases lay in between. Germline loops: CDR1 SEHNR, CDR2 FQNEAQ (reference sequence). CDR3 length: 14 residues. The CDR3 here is CASSLVAGSYEQYF. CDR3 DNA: TGTGCCAGCAGCTTAGTGGCGGGCTCCTACGAGCAGTACTTC.

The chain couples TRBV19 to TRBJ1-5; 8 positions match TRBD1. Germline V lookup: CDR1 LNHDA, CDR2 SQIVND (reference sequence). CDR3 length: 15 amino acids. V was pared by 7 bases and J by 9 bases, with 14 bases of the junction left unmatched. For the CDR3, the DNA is TGTGCCAGTACCCCCCTGGGACAGGAGTCAATGCCCCAGCATTTT. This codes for CASTPLGQESMPQHF.

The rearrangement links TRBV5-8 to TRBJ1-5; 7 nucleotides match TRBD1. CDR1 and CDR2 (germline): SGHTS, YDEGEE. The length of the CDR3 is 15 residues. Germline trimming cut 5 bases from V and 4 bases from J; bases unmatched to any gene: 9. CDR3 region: CASRRPGQFNQPQHF. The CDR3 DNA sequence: TGTGCCAGCAGGCGTCCGGGACAGTTTAATCAGCCCCAGCATTTT.

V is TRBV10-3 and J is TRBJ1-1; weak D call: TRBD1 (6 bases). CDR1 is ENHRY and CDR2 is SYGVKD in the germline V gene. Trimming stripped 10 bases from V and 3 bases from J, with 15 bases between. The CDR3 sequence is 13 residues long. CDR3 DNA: TGTGCCACCGCGGGCCGACAGGACACTGAAGCTTTCTTT. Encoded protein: CATAGRQDTEAFF.

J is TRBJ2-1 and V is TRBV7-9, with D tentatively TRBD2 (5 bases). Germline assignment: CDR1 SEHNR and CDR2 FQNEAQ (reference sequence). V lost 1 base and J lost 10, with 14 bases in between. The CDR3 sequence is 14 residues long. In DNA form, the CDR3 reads TGTGCCAGCAGCTTAGTGGGCCAAGGCGGGGAGCAGTTCTTC. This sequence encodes CASSLVGQGGEQFF.

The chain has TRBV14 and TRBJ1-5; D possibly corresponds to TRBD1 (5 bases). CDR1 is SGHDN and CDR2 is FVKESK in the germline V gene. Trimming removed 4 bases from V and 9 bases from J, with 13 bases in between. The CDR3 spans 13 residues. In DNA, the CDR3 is TGTGCCAGCAGCCGGGTTGGGAGGGGGCCCCAGCATTTT. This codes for CASSRVGRGPQHF.

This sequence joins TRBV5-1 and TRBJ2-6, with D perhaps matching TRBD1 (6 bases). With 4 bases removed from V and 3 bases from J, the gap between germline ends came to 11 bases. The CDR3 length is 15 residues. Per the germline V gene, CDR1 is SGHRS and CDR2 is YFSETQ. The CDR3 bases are TGCGCCAGCAGCGGGGAACAGGGTGGGGCCAACGTCCTGACTTTC. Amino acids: CASSGEQGGANVLTF.

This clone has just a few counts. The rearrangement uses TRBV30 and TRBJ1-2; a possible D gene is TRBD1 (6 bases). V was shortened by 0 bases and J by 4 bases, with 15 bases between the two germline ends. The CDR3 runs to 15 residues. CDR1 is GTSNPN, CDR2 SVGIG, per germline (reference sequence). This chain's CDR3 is CAWSVGGVRSYGYTF. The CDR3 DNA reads TGTGCCTGGAGTGTAGGGGGGGTTCGATCCTATGGCTACACCTTC.

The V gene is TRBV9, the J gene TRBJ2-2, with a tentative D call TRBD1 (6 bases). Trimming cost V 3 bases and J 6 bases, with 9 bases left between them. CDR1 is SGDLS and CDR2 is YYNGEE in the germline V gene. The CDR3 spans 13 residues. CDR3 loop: CASSAQGSGELFF. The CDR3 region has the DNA TGTGCCAGCAGCGCACAGGGATCCGGGGAGCTGTTTTTT.

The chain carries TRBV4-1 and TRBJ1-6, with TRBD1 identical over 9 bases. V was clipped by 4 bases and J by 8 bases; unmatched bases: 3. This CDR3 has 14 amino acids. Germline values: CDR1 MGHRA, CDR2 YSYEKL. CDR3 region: CASSRRTGDSPLHF. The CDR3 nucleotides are TGCGCCAGCAGCCGGCGGACAGGGGATTCACCCCTCCACTTT.

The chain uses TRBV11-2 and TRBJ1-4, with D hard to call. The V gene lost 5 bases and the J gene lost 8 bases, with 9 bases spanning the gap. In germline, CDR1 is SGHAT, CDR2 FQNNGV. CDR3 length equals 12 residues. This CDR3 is CASSPSGEKLFF. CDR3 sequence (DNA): TGTGCCAGCAGCCCTAGCGGCGAAAAACTGTTTTTT.

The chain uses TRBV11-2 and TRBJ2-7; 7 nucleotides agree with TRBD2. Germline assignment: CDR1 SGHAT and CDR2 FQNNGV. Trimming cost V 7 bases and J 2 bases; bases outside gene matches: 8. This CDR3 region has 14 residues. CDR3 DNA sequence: TGTGCCAGCAAGCCGAGCGGGGCCCCCTACGAGCAGTACTTC. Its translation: CASKPSGAPYEQYF.

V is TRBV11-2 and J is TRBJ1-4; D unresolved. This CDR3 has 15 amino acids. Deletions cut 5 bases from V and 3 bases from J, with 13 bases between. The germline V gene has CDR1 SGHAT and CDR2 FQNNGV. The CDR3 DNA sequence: TGTGCCAGCAGCATACTGGGAGTTTCTAATGAAAAACTGTTTTTT. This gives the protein CASSILGVSNEKLFF.

The CDR3 is CAWGVAGGNEQFF. Here the CDR3 DNA reads TGTGCCTGGGGGGTAGCGGGAGGAAATGAGCAGTTCTTC. The chain carries TRBV30 and TRBJ2-1; TRBD2 matches 10 bases. The CDR3 runs 13 residues. The germline gives CDR1 GTSNPN, CDR2 SVGIG (reference sequence). Trimming took 5 bases from V and 7 from J; bases not matched to a gene: 5. Full variable domain (rest looked up from reference TRBV30 and TRBJ2-1): SQTIHQWPATLVQPVGSPLSLECTVEGTSNPNLYWYRQAAGRGLQLLFYSVGIGQISSEVPQNLSASRPQDRQFILSSKKLLLSDSGFYLCAWGVAGGNEQFFGPGTRLTVL.

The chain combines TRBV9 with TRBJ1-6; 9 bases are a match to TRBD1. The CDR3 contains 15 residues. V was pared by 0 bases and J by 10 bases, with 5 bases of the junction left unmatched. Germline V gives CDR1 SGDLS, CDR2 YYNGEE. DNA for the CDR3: TGTGCCAGCAGCGTAGAGGACAGGGGTAACTCACCCCTCCACTTT. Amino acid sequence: CASSVEDRGNSPLHF.

The CDR3 nucleotides read TGTGCCAGCAGTTTCTCCCCCGGACTACATCAGCCCCAGCATTTT. Protein: CASSFSPGLHQPQHF. The rearrangement joins TRBV27 to TRBJ1-5; the D is unclear. V lost 3 bases to trimming and J lost 5 bases, with 14 bases between them. CDR1 and CDR2 from the germline V gene are MNHEY and SMNVEV (reference sequence). The CDR3 spans 15 residues.

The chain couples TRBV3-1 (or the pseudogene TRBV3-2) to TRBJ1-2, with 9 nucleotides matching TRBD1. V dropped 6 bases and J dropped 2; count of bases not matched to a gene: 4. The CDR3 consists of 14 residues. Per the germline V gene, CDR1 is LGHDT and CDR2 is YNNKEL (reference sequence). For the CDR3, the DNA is TGTGCCAGCAGACGTGGACAGGGGAACTATGGCTACACCTTC. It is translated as CASRRGQGNYGYTF.

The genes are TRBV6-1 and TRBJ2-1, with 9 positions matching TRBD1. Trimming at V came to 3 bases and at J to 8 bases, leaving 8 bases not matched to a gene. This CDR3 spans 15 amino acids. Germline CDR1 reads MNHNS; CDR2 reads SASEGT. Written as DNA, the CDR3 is TGTGCCAGCAGTGAGCCGGGACAGGGTCGTTATGAGCAGTTCTTC. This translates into CASSEPGQGRYEQFF.

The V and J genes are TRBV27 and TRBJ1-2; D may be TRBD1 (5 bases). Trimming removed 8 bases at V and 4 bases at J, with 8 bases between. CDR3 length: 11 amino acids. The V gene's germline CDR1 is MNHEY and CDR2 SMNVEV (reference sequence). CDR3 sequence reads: CASLGGYGYTF. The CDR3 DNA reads TGTGCCAGCCTGGGGGGCTATGGCTACACCTTC.